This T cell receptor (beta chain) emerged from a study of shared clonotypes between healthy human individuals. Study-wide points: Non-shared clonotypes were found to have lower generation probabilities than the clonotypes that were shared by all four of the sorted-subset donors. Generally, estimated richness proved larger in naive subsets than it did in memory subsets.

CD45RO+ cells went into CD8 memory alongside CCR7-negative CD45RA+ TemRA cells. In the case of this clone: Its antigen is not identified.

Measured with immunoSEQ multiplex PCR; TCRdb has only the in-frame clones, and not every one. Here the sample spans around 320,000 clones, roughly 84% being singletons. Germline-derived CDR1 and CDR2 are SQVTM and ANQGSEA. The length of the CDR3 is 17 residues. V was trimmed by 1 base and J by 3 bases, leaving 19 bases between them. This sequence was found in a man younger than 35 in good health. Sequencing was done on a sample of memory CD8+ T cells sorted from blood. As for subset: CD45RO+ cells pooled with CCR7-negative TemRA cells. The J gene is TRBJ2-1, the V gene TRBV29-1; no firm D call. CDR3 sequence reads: CSVEVWGSIRVYNEQFF. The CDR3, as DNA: TGCAGCGTTGAAGTTTGGGGATCTATAAGAGTCTACAATGAGCAGTTCTTC.